The rows below give T cell receptor beta chains drawn from one sample of a study of blood T cell repertoires in COVID-19. Sequencing was performed with immunoSEQ multiplex PCR; in TCRdb, only in-frame clones are kept and a portion is missing. The repertoire includes around 300,000 clones, about nine tenths of them detected once, and under 3% sits in the top ten. Sequenced sample: PBMCs or T cells enriched from blood (not recorded which). The receptors derive from a woman younger than 35 who had recovered from COVID-19. The CDR3 runs from the conserved cysteine through the conserved F or W. D genes are given only for firm matches. Size values are once, few and many counts, or a class for expanded clones, and some rows have none.

D gene: TRBD2
J gene: TRBJ2-1
V gene: TRBV6-6
clone size: -
CDR3 length: 18
CDR3 protein: CASSPGLAGVGSYNEQFF

D gene: -
J gene: TRBJ1-5
V gene: TRBV19
clone size: -
CDR3 length: 13
CDR3 protein: CATTKGVLQPQHF

D gene: TRBD1
J gene: TRBJ1-1
V gene: TRBV19
clone size: -
CDR3 length: 18
CDR3 protein: CASSLKSMGQTLETEAFF

D gene: TRBD2
J gene: TRBJ2-1
V gene: TRBV5-1
clone size: -
CDR3 length: 19
CDR3 protein: CASSLVASGRETRDNEQFF

D gene: -
J gene: TRBJ2-7
V gene: TRBV18
clone size: once
CDR3 length: 20
CDR3 protein: CASSDKIYGEGQLRSYEQYF

D gene: -
J gene: TRBJ1-6
V gene: TRBV30
clone size: -
CDR3 length: 14
CDR3 protein: CAWSVPGRNSPLHF

D gene: -
J gene: TRBJ2-7
V gene: TRBV11-2
clone size: once
CDR3 length: 14
CDR3 protein: CASSLLQGPYEQYF

D gene: TRBD1
J gene: TRBJ2-7
V gene: TRBV15
clone size: -
CDR3 length: 15
CDR3 protein: CATSRLPGQGYEQYF

D gene: TRBD2
J gene: TRBJ2-5
V gene: TRBV7-2
clone size: -
CDR3 length: 15
CDR3 protein: CASSFSGRPQETQYF

D gene: -
J gene: TRBJ1-2
V gene: TRBV19
clone size: -
CDR3 length: 11
CDR3 protein: CASRGTDGYTF

D gene: -
J gene: TRBJ1-2
V gene: TRBV7-9
clone size: -
CDR3 length: 13
CDR3 protein: CASSLGAVYGYTF

D gene: -
J gene: TRBJ1-1
V gene: TRBV6-5
clone size: -
CDR3 length: 14
CDR3 protein: CASSLKTPTGEAFF

D gene: TRBD1
J gene: TRBJ1-3
V gene: TRBV28
clone size: -
CDR3 length: 16
CDR3 protein: CASSIYGQGGGNTIYF

D gene: -
J gene: TRBJ1-2
V gene: TRBV19
clone size: -
CDR3 length: 15
CDR3 protein: CASSPRWDDRNGYTF

D gene: -
J gene: TRBJ1-2
V gene: TRBV6-5
clone size: -
CDR3 length: 14
CDR3 protein: CASSLDGFNYGYTF

D gene: -
J gene: TRBJ1-3
V gene: TRBV4-2
clone size: few
CDR3 length: 13
CDR3 protein: CASSQTDGNTIYF

D gene: TRBD2
J gene: TRBJ2-7
V gene: TRBV18
clone size: -
CDR3 length: 14
CDR3 protein: CASSQERGLYEQYF

D gene: -
J gene: TRBJ1-5
V gene: TRBV20-1
clone size: -
CDR3 length: 15
CDR3 protein: CSASKLMGSNQPQHF

D gene: -
J gene: TRBJ1-3
V gene: TRBV11-3
clone size: -
CDR3 length: 16
CDR3 protein: CASSSDRPRGGNTIYF

D gene: TRBD1
J gene: TRBJ1-3
V gene: TRBV18
clone size: -
CDR3 length: 18
CDR3 protein: CASSPLGQGALPGNTIYF

D gene: -
J gene: TRBJ1-2
V gene: TRBV7-2
clone size: -
CDR3 length: 14
CDR3 protein: CASSPDRDNPAFAF

D gene: TRBD2
J gene: TRBJ2-1
V gene: TRBV5-1
clone size: -
CDR3 length: 15
CDR3 protein: CASSSGRLAGGEQFF

D gene: TRBD1
J gene: TRBJ2-7
V gene: TRBV6-2/TRBV6-3
clone size: few
CDR3 length: 15
CDR3 protein: CASSTTYRGRWEQYF

D gene: TRBD1
J gene: TRBJ1-2
V gene: TRBV19
clone size: few
CDR3 length: 13
CDR3 protein: CASSTLDRAGYTF

D gene: TRBD1
J gene: TRBJ1-5
V gene: TRBV19
clone size: -
CDR3 length: 15
CDR3 protein: CASSKGQESNQPQHF

D gene: TRBD1
J gene: TRBJ2-1
V gene: TRBV3-1/TRBV3-2
clone size: once
CDR3 length: 15
CDR3 protein: CASSQDGTGMDEQFF

D gene: -
J gene: TRBJ1-3
V gene: TRBV18
clone size: -
CDR3 length: 15
CDR3 protein: CASSPRDLAGNTIYF

D gene: TRBD2
J gene: TRBJ2-5
V gene: TRBV27
clone size: once
CDR3 length: 16
CDR3 protein: CASGLWGTSNGETQYF

D gene: -
J gene: TRBJ2-7
V gene: TRBV21-1
clone size: -
CDR3 length: 17
CDR3 protein: CASSKPRQGRDSYEQYF

D gene: TRBD1
J gene: TRBJ2-1
V gene: TRBV29-1
clone size: -
CDR3 length: 16
CDR3 protein: CSVEVTGTGVPGEQFF

D gene: -
J gene: TRBJ2-3
V gene: TRBV4-2
clone size: -
CDR3 length: 17
CDR3 protein: CASTGGGLPSSTDTQYF

D gene: -
J gene: TRBJ2-3
V gene: TRBV24-1
clone size: -
CDR3 length: 13
CDR3 protein: CATSVEYTDTQYF

D gene: TRBD1
J gene: TRBJ2-7
V gene: TRBV2
clone size: -
CDR3 length: 15
CDR3 protein: CASTGSRDRGYEQYF